Shown below are 10 T cell receptor beta chains from a single sample sequenced in a study of tumor and adjacent non-tumor tissue in lung cancer. No cell sorting was done before RNA was extracted from the tissue. Distant lung tissue was collected more than 3 cm away from the tumor edge. TCRbeta libraries were built with three rounds of nested PCR, modified from ARM-PCR. TCRdb reprocessed the multiplex PCR reads via MiXCR and lists one record per CDR3 protein. Of approximately 120,000 distinct CDR3 sequences in the sample, roughly two thirds are singletons; the top ten hold under 20%. Sequencing was performed on distant non-tumor lung tissue. These receptors were taken from a man aged 55 to 69 with non-small cell lung cancer.

This clonotype has at least ten counts. The rearrangement joins TRBV6-5 to TRBJ1-2; maybe TRBD1 (5 bases). Per the germline V gene, CDR1 is MNHEY and CDR2 is SVGAGI. V was pared by 5 bases and J by 3 bases, with 10 bases between. This CDR3 contains 13 residues. DNA of the CDR3: TGTGCCAGCAGTACATCGACAGACTATGGCTACACCTTC. This sequence encodes CASSTSTDYGYTF.

A remark on this clonotype: This may arise from a read error, as a much more abundant clone is one base away. The V and J genes are TRBV6-2 or TRBV6-3 and TRBJ2-1; D uncertain. This CDR3 spans 18 amino acids. Looked up from germline, CDR1 is MNHEY and CDR2 is SVGEGT. V was shortened by 4 bases and J by 2 bases, with 21 bases between the two germline ends. The CDR3 spells CASSSPPVRVAPYNEQFF. The CDR3 DNA reads as TGTGCCAGCAGTTCACCACCCGTACGCGTCGCCCCCTACAATGAGCAGTTCTTC.

The CDR3 coding sequence is TGTGCCAGCAGCCCCCGCAATGGACAGGGGGATGAAAAACTGTTTTTT. Protein sequence: CASSPRNGQGDEKLFF. The chain carries TRBV11-2 and TRBJ1-4, with 10 bases matching TRBD1. Germline CDR1 and CDR2: SGHAT and FQNNGV. Unmatched junction bases numbered 9, after V lost 5 bases and J lost 6 bases. The CDR3 is 16 residues long.

This clonotype occurred once. At one end the junction does not follow the germline gene, possibly because of a read error. The chain uses TRBV11-1 and TRBJ1-1; D unresolved. The V gene's germline CDR1 is SGHAT and CDR2 FQDESV (reference sequence). The CDR3 is 14 residues long. The CDR3 coding sequence is TGTACCAGCAGCTTATCGGCGGGCGAGACTGAAGCTCTCTTC. It encodes CTSSLSAGETEALF. Looking up the rest from reference TRBV11-1 and TRBJ1-1 gives the full variable domain: EAEVAQSPRYKITEKSQAVAFWCDPISGHATLYWYRQILGQGPELLVQFQDESVVDDSQLPKDRFSAERLKGVDSTLKIQPAELGDSAMYLCTSSLSAGETEALFGQGTRLTVV.

The sample holds many counts of this clonotype. This chain connects TRBV12-3 or TRBV12-4 to TRBJ2-1, with D perhaps matching TRBD2 (5 bases). The CDR3 covers 12 residues. Trimming took 3 bases from V and 8 from J, leaving 8 bases between them. CDR3 sequence (DNA): TGTGCCAGCAGTTTTGGAGGAGATGAGCAGTTCTTC. This sequence encodes CASSFGGDEQFF.

The chain couples TRBV11-1 to TRBJ2-1; 9 bases are a match to TRBD1. V shed 1 base, J shed 9 bases, and the junction held 7 bases outside the gene matches. The CDR3 loop spans 15 amino acids. CDR1 SGHAT and CDR2 FQDESV come from the germline V gene (reference sequence). The CDR3 DNA is TGTGCCAGCAGCTTAGTTGGGACAGGGTATAGTGAGCAGTTCTTC. Its protein product is CASSLVGTGYSEQFF. Full variable domain (rest looked up from reference TRBV11-1 and TRBJ2-1): EAEVAQSPRYKITEKSQAVAFWCDPISGHATLYWYRQILGQGPELLVQFQDESVVDDSQLPKDRFSAERLKGVDSTLKIQPAELGDSAMYLCASSLVGTGYSEQFFGPGTRLTVL.

This clonotype has more than one count but fewer than ten. The gene calls are TRBV7-7 and TRBJ2-5; 7 bases agree with TRBD1. V trimming: 5 bases; J trimming: 5 bases; junction bases outside the gene matches: 8. The CDR3 runs 14 residues. Germline V gives CDR1 SSHAT, CDR2 FNYEAQ (reference sequence). Here the CDR3 reads CASSPTGLWETQYF. Here the CDR3 DNA reads TGTGCCAGCAGCCCGACAGGGCTGTGGGAGACCCAGTACTTC.

The sample holds one count of this clonotype. The chain employs TRBV11-2 and TRBJ2-2, with no clear D. The CDR3 covers 16 residues. With 7 bases removed from V and 4 bases from J, the gap between germline ends came to 19 bases. CDR1 and CDR2 from the germline V gene are SGHAT and FQNNGV. The CDR3 here is CASNPRVVKVTGELFF. CDR3 DNA sequence: TGTGCCAGCAACCCTAGGGTCGTGAAGGTCACCGGGGAGCTGTTTTTT.

V gene TRBV12-3 or TRBV12-4 combines with J gene TRBJ2-5; D remains unclear. Trimming removed 7 bases at V and 8 bases at J, with 11 bases between. There are 11 residues in the CDR3. Here the CDR3 reads CASINTDTQYF. CDR3 sequence (DNA): TGTGCCAGCATCAATACTGATACCCAGTACTTC.

A remark on this clonotype: Its ends do not fully match the called genes, so a read error is possible. The CDR3 region has the DNA TGCGCCAGCAGACCCGGCGCAGAGAACACTGAAGCTCTCTTT. Its translation is CASRPGAENTEALF. The V and J genes are TRBV5-1 and TRBJ1-1, with D unresolved. This CDR3 contains 14 residues. CDR1 is SGHRS and CDR2 is YFSETQ in the germline V gene.